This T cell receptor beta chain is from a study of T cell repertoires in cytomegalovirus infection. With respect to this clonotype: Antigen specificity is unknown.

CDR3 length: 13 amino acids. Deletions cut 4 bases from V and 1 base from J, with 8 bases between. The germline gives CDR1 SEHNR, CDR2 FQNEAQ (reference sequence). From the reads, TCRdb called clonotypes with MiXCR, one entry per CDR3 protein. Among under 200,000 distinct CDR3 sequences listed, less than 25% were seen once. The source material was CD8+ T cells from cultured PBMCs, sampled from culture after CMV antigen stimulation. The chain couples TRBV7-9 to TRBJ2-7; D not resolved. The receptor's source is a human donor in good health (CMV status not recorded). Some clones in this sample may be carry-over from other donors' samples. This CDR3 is CASSSPRSYEQYF. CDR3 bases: TGTGCCAGCAGCTCCCCGAGGTCCTACGAGCAGTACTTC. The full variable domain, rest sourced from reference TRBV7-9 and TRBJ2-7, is DTGVSQNPRHKITKRGQNVTFRCDPISEHNRLYWYRQTLGQGPEFLTYFQNEAQLEKSRLLSDRFSAERPKGSFSTLEIQRTEQGDSAMYLCASSSPRSYEQYFGPGTRLTVT.